These 25 T cell receptor beta chains were sequenced from one sample in a study of response to subunit inactivated influenza vaccine. From the RT-PCR reads, TCRdb called clonotypes with MiXCR, one entry per CDR3 protein. The profile shows about 700,000 distinct CDR3 sequences, over 11% of them singletons. The sample was PBMCs from blood, taken 14 to 15 days before vaccination. Receptors were obtained from a man aged 45-65 years who received an inactivated influenza vaccine.

This clonotype was found a few times. This rearrangement joins TRBV5-1 to TRBJ2-1; D possibly corresponds to TRBD1 (6 bases). This CDR3 region has 15 residues. Trimming shortened V by 6 bases and J by 4 bases, and 17 bases separated the two germline ends. Germline loops: CDR1 SGHRS, CDR2 YFSETQ. The DNA of the CDR3 is TGCGCCAGCACTTTAACCGGGACACAATACAATGAGCAGTTCTTC. Amino acids: CASTLTGTQYNEQFF.

The chain uses TRBV11-1 and TRBJ1-3; 9 bases match TRBD1. This CDR3 region has 19 residues. Trimming removed 5 bases from V and 2 bases from J; junction bases left unmatched: 16. Germline CDR1 reads SGHAT; CDR2 reads FQDESV (reference sequence). The CDR3 here is CASSPTPLGQGRPGNTIYF. In nucleotides, the CDR3 is TGTGCCAGCAGCCCCACACCACTAGGACAGGGGAGGCCTGGAAACACCATATATTTT.

The V and J genes are TRBV18 and TRBJ1-1; D unclear. This CDR3 has 15 amino acids. Germline CDR1 and CDR2: KGHSH and LQKENI. V was trimmed by 4 bases and J by 0 bases, leaving 12 bases between them. CDR3 in amino acids: CASSLGQPMNTEAFF. The CDR3 DNA is TGTGCCAGCTCACTTGGGCAGCCCATGAACACTGAAGCTTTCTTT.

This clonotype has ten or more counts. This chain connects TRBV3-1 to TRBJ2-7, with D hard to call. V dropped 1 base and J dropped 3 bases, with 4 bases sitting between them. The CDR3 loop spans 12 amino acids. From germline, CDR1 is LGHDT and CDR2 YNNKEL (reference sequence). The CDR3 protein is CASSQGLYEQYF. In DNA, the CDR3 is TGTGCCAGCAGCCAAGGTCTCTACGAGCAGTACTTC.

The V call is TRBV5-6, the J call TRBJ2-7; possibly TRBD2 for D (5 bases). V gave up 4 bases and J gave up 3 bases, with 14 bases separating them. The CDR3 totals 14 residues. The V gene's germline CDR1 is SGHDT and CDR2 YYEEEE. The CDR3 nucleotides read TGTGCCAGCAGCGCGGACTTAGAGCTCTACGAGCAGTACTTC. Translated: CASSADLELYEQYF. Full variable domain (remainder filled in from reference TRBV5-6 and TRBJ2-7): DAGVTQSPTHLIKTRGQQVTLRCSPKSGHDTVSWYQQALGQGPQFIFQYYEEEERQRGNFPDRFSGHQFPNYSSELNVNALLLGDSALYLCASSADLELYEQYFGPGTRLTVT.

This clonotype was observed at least ten times. CDR3 nucleotides: TGCAGTGCTAGAGATTGGAGCGGGAGTGGTGGAGAGACCCAGTACTTC. Protein: CSARDWSGSGGETQYF. The chain links TRBV20-1 to TRBJ2-5; 8 nucleotides align to TRBD2. The CDR3 spans 16 residues. CDR1 is DFQATT, CDR2 SNEGSKA, per germline (reference sequence). V dropped 0 bases and J dropped 4; count of bases not matched to a gene: 10.

This clonotype has just a few counts. This rearrangement joins TRBV29-1 to TRBJ2-5; D is perhaps TRBD1 or TRBD2 (5 bases each). Germline lookup yields CDR1 SQVTM and CDR2 ANQGSEA. This CDR3 is built from 12 residues. Trimming left V 4 bases short and J 5 bases short, with 11 bases between. The CDR3 DNA reads as TGCAGCGTTGGGGACGGCTCGGAGACCCAGTACTTC. Protein sequence: CSVGDGSETQYF.

This clonotype was counted a few times. The rearrangement joins TRBV9 to TRBJ2-1; D gene ambiguous. V lost 0 bases and J lost 6, with 4 bases in between. Germline CDR1 SGDLS, CDR2 YYNGEE. This CDR3 is built from 12 residues. CDR3 DNA: TGTGCCAGCAGCGTAGCCCCCAATGAGCAGTTCTTC. It codes for CASSVAPNEQFF.

This clonotype was seen a few times. V gene TRBV20-1 combines with J gene TRBJ1-2; no definite D call. CDR1 is DFQATT, CDR2 SNEGSKA, per germline (reference sequence). Trimming cost V 6 bases and J 4 bases, with 9 bases left between them. This CDR3 is 11 amino acids long. CDR3 nucleotides: TGCAGTGCCACTTTCGGCTATGGCTACACCTTC. It specifies CSATFGYGYTF.

CDR3 DNA sequence: TGTGCCAGCAGCATCGGGACTCTGGGAACCTACGAGCAGTACTTC. This translates into CASSIGTLGTYEQYF. V usage is TRBV7-8 and J usage is TRBJ2-7, with D perhaps matching TRBD2 (6 bases). Per the germline V gene, CDR1 is SGHVS and CDR2 is FQNEAQ. The CDR3 is made up of 15 amino acids. Trimming took off 5 bases at V and 2 bases at J, with 16 bases between the two ends.

V is TRBV3-1 and J is TRBJ1-1, with 9 bases lining up with TRBD1. V lost 3 bases, J lost 3 bases, and 5 bases stayed unmatched. Germline V gene data show CDR1 as LGHDT and CDR2 as YNNKEL (reference sequence). The CDR3 spans 15 residues. DNA of the CDR3: TGTGCCAGCAGCCATTGGGACAGGGAGTACACTGAAGCTTTCTTT. Protein sequence: CASSHWDREYTEAFF.

This chain connects TRBV12-3 or TRBV12-4 to TRBJ2-7, with 9 bases matching TRBD2. V was pared by 2 bases and J by 4 bases, with 6 bases of the junction left unmatched. This CDR3 is 15 amino acids long. The CDR3 coding sequence is TGTGCCAGCAGTTTAAAAGGGACTAGCAGTTACGAGCAGTACTTC. Residues: CASSLKGTSSYEQYF.

This clonotype turned up a few times. V usage is TRBV11-1 and J usage is TRBJ2-3; D not resolved. V was shortened by 3 bases and J by 6 bases, with 10 bases between the two germline ends. Looked up from germline, CDR1 is SGHAT and CDR2 is FQDESV (reference sequence). The CDR3 consists of 13 residues. CDR3 in amino acids: CASSFGPRDTQYF. The CDR3 bases are TGTGCCAGCAGCTTCGGCCCCCGGGATACGCAGTATTTT.

This clonotype was recorded a few times. The chain combines TRBV28 with TRBJ2-1; TRBD2 matches 12 bases. Germline-derived CDR1 and CDR2 are MDHEN and SYDVKM. The CDR3 has 14 residues. The junction had 5 bases not matched to a gene; V was cut back by 7 bases and J by 7 bases. CDR3 coding DNA: TGTGCCAGCATACTAGCGGGGGGCCGGAATGAGCAGTTCTTC. It is translated as CASILAGGRNEQFF.

To note about this clonotype: One end of the junction does not line up with germline, which may come from a read error. The gene calls are TRBV7-7 and TRBJ2-5; D ambiguous. CDR1 and CDR2 from the germline V gene are SSHAT and FNYEAQ (reference sequence). The CDR3 loop spans 13 amino acids. CDR3 sequence reads: CASSLENGETQYF. DNA for the CDR3: TGTGCTAGCAGCTTAGAGAACGGGGAGACCCAGTACTTC.

The chain links TRBV11-2 to TRBJ1-2; TRBD1 matches at 7 bases. The CDR3 runs 15 residues. Germline-derived CDR1 and CDR2 are SGHAT and FQNNGV. J was trimmed by 3 bases and V by 4 bases; bases with no gene match: 8. CDR3 sequence reads: CASSSLRGGDYGYTF. The DNA of the CDR3 is TGTGCCAGCAGCTCGCTCCGAGGGGGCGACTATGGCTACACCTTC.

This clonotype was observed a few times. The rearrangement uses TRBV29-1 and TRBJ2-3, with D possibly being TRBD1 or TRBD2 (6 bases each). Trimming took off 8 bases at V and 2 bases at J, with 14 bases between the two ends. The CDR3 spans 13 residues. Germline CDR1 and CDR2: SQVTM and ANQGSEA. The CDR3 DNA follows: TGCAGCACGGAGGGGGACCTCACAGATACGCAGTATTTT. This translates into CSTEGDLTDTQYF.

The chain uses TRBV4-3 and TRBJ2-3; maybe TRBD2 (7 bases). This CDR3 comprises 15 residues. The V gene lost 2 bases and the J gene lost 3 bases, with 12 bases spanning the gap. CDR1 is LGHNA and CDR2 is YSLEER in the germline V gene. CDR3 coding DNA: TGCGCCAGCAGCCAAATAGAGGGGGGGACAGATACGCAGTATTTT. Translation gives CASSQIEGGTDTQYF.

This rearrangement joins TRBV25-1 to TRBJ2-3; possibly TRBD2 for D (6 bases). Germline CDR1 reads MGHDK; CDR2 reads SYGVNS. CDR3 length: 15 residues. V lost 3 bases, J lost 3 bases, and 13 bases lay in between. CDR3 in DNA: TGTGCCAGCAGTGATTCCGGGACTTATACAGATACGCAGTATTTT. As protein: CASSDSGTYTDTQYF.

This clonotype was found a few times. CDR3 sequence: CASKGQGGADTQYF. CDR3 nucleotide sequence: TGTGCCAGCAAAGGACAGGGAGGGGCGGATACGCAGTATTTT. The rearrangement links TRBV5-6 to TRBJ2-3; tentative D call: TRBD1 (8 bases). Germline V gene sequence: CDR1 SGHDT, CDR2 YYEEEE. There are 14 residues in the CDR3. V lost 6 bases and J lost 6, with 17 bases in between. The full variable domain, completed using reference TRBV5-6 and TRBJ2-3, is DAGVTQSPTHLIKTRGQQVTLRCSPKSGHDTVSWYQQALGQGPQFIFQYYEEEERQRGNFPDRFSGHQFPNYSSELNVNALLLGDSALYLCASKGQGGADTQYFGPGTRLTVL.

A few counts support this clonotype. This chain connects TRBV6-2 or TRBV6-3 to TRBJ2-2; no firm D call. The CDR3 contains 12 residues. Germline V CDR1 and CDR2: MNHEY, SVGEGT. Trimming left V 2 bases short and J 6 bases short, with 4 bases between. This CDR3 is CASSYQAGELFF. CDR3 DNA sequence: TGTGCCAGCAGTTACCAAGCCGGGGAGCTGTTTTTT.

The genes are TRBV7-9 and TRBJ2-1, with unresolved D. This CDR3 has 12 amino acids. Germline values: CDR1 SEHNR, CDR2 FQNEAQ (reference sequence). V was shortened by 3 bases and J by 7 bases, with 7 bases between the two germline ends. CDR3 bases: TGTGCCAGCAGCTTTTTTGGGAATGAGCAGTTCTTC. It is translated as CASSFFGNEQFF.

This clonotype was counted only a few times. The V and J genes are TRBV12-3 or TRBV12-4 and TRBJ2-1; the D gene is possibly TRBD1 (5 bases). The CDR3 is 14 amino acids. Trimming cost V 5 bases and J 4 bases, with 12 bases left between them. DNA of the CDR3: TGTGCCAGCAGTCCGCGACAGCGATACAATGAGCAGTTCTTC. Protein product: CASSPRQRYNEQFF.

With regard to this clonotype: One end of the junction does not line up with germline, which may come from a read error. The chain is built from TRBV20-1 and TRBJ1-6; D remains ambiguous. Germline V lookup: CDR1 DFQATT, CDR2 SNEGSKA (reference sequence). The CDR3 is 16 amino acids. The chain's CDR3 is CCARVGGPFLNSPLHF. In DNA, the CDR3 is TGCTGTGCTAGAGTGGGTGGGCCCTTCCTAAATTCACCCCTCCACTTT.

J is TRBJ2-1 and V is TRBV7-8; 7 bases align to TRBD2. The CDR3 extends over 14 amino acids. CDR1 SGHVS and CDR2 FQNEAQ come from the germline V gene. The V segment lost 1 base and the J segment 10 bases; nucleotides outside the gene matches: 7. The CDR3 reads CASSLGGRAREQFF. The CDR3 DNA follows: TGTGCCAGCAGCTTAGGGGGGAGGGCCCGGGAGCAGTTCTTC.